This T cell receptor (beta chain) was retrieved from a study of blood T cell repertoires in COVID-19. The CDR3 is 13 amino acids. The V gene's germline CDR1 is WSHSY and CDR2 SAAADI. V was trimmed by 6 bases and J by 4 bases, leaving 13 bases between them. The protocol was immunoSEQ multiplex PCR, while the TCRdb copy is restricted to in-frame clones and leaves out a portion. The table lists about 150,000 clones, around 85% of them singletons. V is TRBV10-2 and J is TRBJ2-7; the D is unclear. This TCR derives from a man between 60 and 75 years old with COVID-19, enrolled during active disease. Material: peripheral blood. CDR3 in amino acids: CASSVPPQYEQYF. The CDR3 DNA is TGCGCCAGCAGCGTCCCCCCACAGTACGAGCAGTACTTC.